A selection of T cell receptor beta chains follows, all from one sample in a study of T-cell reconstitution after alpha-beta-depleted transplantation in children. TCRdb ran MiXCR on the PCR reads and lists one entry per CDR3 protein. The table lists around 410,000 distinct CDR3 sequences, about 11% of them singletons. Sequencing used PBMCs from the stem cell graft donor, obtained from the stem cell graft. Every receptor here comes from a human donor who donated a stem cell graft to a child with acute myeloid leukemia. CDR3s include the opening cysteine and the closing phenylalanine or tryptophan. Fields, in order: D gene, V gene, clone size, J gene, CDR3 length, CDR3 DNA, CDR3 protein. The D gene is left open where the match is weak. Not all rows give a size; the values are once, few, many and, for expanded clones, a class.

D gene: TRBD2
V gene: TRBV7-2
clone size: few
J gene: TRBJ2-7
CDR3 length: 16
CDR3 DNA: TGTGCCAGCAGCCCGAGACTAGCGGGAGTATCCTACGAGCAGTACTTC
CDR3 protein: CASSPRLAGVSYEQYF

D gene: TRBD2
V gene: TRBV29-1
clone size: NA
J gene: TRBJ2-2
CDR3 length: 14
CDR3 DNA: TGCAGCGTTGCGGCGAGCGGGAAAGGCGGGGAGCTGTTTTTT
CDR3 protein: CSVAASGKGGELFF

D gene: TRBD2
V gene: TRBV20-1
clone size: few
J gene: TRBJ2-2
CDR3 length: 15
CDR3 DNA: TGCAGTGCTCGGAGAGCGGGAGGGAGCACCGGGGAGCTGTTTTTT
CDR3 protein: CSARRAGGSTGELFF

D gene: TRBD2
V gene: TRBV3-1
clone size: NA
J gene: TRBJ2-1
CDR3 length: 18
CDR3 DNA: TGTGCCAGCTCCAAAGAGGGACTAGCGGTAAGCTCCTACAATGAGCAGTTCTTC
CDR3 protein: CASSKEGLAVSSYNEQFF

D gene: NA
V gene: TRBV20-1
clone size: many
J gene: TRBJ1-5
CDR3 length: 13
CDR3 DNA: TGCAGTGCTAATACAGGGACAAATCAGCCCCAGCATTTT
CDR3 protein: CSANTGTNQPQHF

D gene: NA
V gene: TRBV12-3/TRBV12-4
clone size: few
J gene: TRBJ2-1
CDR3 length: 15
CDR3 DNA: TGTGCCAGCAGTCCTAGGGTGACGGGGGTCAATGAGCAGTTCTTC
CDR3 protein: CASSPRVTGVNEQFF

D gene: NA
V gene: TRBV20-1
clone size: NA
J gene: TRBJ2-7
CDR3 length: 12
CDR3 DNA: TGCAGTGCTGCCGGGGCGCAGTACGAGCAGTACTTC
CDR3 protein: CSAAGAQYEQYF

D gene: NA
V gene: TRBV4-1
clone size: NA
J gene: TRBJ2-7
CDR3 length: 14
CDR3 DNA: TGCGCCAGCAGCCAAGAACCGAGAGGTGGCGAGCAGTACTTC
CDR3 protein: CASSQEPRGGEQYF

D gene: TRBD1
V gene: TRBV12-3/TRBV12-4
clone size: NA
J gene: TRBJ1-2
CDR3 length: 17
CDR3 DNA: TGTGCCAGCAGTCGCTTTTCGGACAGGGGCGTTATCTATGGCTACACCTTC
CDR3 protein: CASSRFSDRGVIYGYTF

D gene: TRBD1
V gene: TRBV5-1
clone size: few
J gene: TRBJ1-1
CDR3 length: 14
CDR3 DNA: TGCGCCAGCAGCTTTGGCGGACAGGGGACTGAAGCTTTCTTT
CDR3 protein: CASSFGGQGTEAFF

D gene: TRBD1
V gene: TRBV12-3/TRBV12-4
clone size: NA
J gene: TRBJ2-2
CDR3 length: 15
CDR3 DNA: TGTGCCAGCAGAGGGGACAGCTCGAACACCGGGGAGCTGTTTTTT
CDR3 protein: CASRGDSSNTGELFF

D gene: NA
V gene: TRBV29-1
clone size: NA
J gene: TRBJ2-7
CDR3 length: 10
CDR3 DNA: TGCAGCGTTGGGGGGCTCGAGCAGTACTTC
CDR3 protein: CSVGGLEQYF

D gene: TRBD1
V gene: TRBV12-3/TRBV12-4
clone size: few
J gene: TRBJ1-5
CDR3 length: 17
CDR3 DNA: TGTGCCAGCAGTTGGACAGGGTGGGGGTATAGCAATCAGCCCCAGCATTTT
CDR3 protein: CASSWTGWGYSNQPQHF

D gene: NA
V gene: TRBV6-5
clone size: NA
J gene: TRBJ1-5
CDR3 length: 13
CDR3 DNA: TGTGCCAGCACGGGTAGAAGCAATCAGCCCCAGCATTTT
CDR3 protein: CASTGRSNQPQHF

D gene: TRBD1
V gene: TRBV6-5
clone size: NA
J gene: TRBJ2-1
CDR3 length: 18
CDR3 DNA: TGTGCCAGCAGTTACTCCTACTTTGGCAGGGGGACCTACAATGAGCAGTTCTTC
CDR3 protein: CASSYSYFGRGTYNEQFF

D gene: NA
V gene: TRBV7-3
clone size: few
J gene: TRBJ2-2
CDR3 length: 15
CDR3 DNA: TGTGCCAGCAGCTTAATTCCAGCCAACACCGGGGAGCTGTTTTTT
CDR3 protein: CASSLIPANTGELFF

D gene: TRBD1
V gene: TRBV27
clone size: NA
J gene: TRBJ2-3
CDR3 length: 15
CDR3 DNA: TGTGCCAGCAGAACTGGACAGGCCGTCGGGCATACGCAGTATTTT
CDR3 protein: CASRTGQAVGHTQYF

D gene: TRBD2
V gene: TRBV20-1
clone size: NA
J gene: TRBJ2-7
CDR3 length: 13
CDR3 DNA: TGCAGTGCGGGTCTAGCGGGCAGCTACGAGCAGTACTTC
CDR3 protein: CSAGLAGSYEQYF

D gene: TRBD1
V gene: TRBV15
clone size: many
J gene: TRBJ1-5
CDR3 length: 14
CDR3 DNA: TGTGCCACCAGCAGAGACAGGGGGGATCAGCCCCAGCATTTT
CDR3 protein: CATSRDRGDQPQHF

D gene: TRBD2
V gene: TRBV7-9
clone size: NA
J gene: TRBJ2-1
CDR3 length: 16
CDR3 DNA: TGTGCCAGCAGCTTAGACGGGAGGGCCTTCTACAATGAGCAGTTCTTC
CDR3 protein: CASSLDGRAFYNEQFF

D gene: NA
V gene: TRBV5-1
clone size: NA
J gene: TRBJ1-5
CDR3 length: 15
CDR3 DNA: TGCGCCAGCAGCCCCTCAGCAGGTAGCAATCAGCCCCAGCATTTT
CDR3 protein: CASSPSAGSNQPQHF

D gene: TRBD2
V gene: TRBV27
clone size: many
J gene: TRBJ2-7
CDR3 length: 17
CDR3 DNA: TGTGCCAGCAGTTTATCGGGCGGGACTAGCAGATCCTACGAGCAGTACTTC
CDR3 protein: CASSLSGGTSRSYEQYF

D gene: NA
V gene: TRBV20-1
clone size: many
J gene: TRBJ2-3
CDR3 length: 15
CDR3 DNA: TGCAGTGCTAGGGCCGGGACGGAAAGCACAGATACGCAGTATTTT
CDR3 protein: CSARAGTESTDTQYF

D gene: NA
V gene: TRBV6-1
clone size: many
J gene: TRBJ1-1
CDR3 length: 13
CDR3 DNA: TGTGCCAGCAGTGCGACTCGGTTAAGTAGAGCTTTCTTT
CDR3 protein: CASSATRLSRAFF

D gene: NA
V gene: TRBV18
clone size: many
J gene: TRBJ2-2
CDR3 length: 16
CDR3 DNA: TGTGCCAGCTCACTCATGGCGACAGAGAACACCGGGGAGCTGTTTTTT
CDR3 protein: CASSLMATENTGELFF

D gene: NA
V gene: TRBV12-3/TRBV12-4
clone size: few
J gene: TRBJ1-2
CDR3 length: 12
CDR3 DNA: TGTGCCAGCAGCTATCAAAACTATGGCTACACCTTC
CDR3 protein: CASSYQNYGYTF

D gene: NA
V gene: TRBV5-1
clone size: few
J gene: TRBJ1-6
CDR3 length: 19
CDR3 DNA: TGCGCCATTACACCGAGGGGATTTAAAGGGCCTACCTATAATTCACCCCTCCACTTT
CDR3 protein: CAITPRGFKGPTYNSPLHF

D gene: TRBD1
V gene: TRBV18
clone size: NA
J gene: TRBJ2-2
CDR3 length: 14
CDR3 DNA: TGTGCCATCCTCCCGGACAGGTCCGCCGGGGAGCTGTTTTTT
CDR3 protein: CAILPDRSAGELFF

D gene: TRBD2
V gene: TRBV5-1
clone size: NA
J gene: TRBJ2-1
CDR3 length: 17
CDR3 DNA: TGCGCCAGCAGCTTGGCATGGACTAGCGGGAGTTACAATGAGCAGTTCTTC
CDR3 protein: CASSLAWTSGSYNEQFF